Reported below is one T cell receptor beta chain. The antigen remains undetermined. This sample is part of a study of cytomegalovirus exposure and HLA in healthy donors. Overall study results and limits: A later analysis found first-cohort TCR clusters tended to co-occur in the 90 to 150 validation repertoires. According to the study, some 160 TCR beta chains were cytomegalovirus-associated. It was reported that the classifier diagnosed cytomegalovirus status with high specificity and sensitivity in both the original and validation cohorts. The CMV antigen specificity of a few CMV-associated chains was confirmed through in vitro analysis.

TCRdb's copy holds only in-frame clones and misses some; the assay was immunoSEQ multiplex PCR. The sample lists 100,000 to 150,000 clones; around 95% were seen once. The V end lost 3 bases, the J end lost 6 bases, and 3 bases lay between the germline ends. CDR3 length: 11 amino acids. Germline CDR1 and CDR2: MGHRA and YSYEKL. The sequenced material came from PBMCs. The rearrangement links TRBV4-1 to TRBJ2-1; D is uncertain. The clonotype originates from a man between 18 and 35 years old in good health and CMV-seronegative. The CDR3 protein is CASSHLNEQFF. CDR3 coding DNA: TGCGCCAGCAGCCATCTCAATGAGCAGTTCTTC.